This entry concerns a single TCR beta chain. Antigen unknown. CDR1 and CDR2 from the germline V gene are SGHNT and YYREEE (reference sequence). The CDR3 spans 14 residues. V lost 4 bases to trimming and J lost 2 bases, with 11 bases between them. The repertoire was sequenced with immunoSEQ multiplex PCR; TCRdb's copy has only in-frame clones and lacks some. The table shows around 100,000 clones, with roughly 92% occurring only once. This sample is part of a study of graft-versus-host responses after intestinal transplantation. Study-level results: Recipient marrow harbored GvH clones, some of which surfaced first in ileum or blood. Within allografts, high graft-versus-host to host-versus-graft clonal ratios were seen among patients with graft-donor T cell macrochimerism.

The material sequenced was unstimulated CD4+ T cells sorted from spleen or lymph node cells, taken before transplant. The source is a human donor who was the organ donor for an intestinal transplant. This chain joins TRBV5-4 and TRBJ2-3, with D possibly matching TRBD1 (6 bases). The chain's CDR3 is CASSPDSLTDTQYF. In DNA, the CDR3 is TGTGCCAGCAGCCCGGACAGCCTCACAGATACGCAGTATTTT.